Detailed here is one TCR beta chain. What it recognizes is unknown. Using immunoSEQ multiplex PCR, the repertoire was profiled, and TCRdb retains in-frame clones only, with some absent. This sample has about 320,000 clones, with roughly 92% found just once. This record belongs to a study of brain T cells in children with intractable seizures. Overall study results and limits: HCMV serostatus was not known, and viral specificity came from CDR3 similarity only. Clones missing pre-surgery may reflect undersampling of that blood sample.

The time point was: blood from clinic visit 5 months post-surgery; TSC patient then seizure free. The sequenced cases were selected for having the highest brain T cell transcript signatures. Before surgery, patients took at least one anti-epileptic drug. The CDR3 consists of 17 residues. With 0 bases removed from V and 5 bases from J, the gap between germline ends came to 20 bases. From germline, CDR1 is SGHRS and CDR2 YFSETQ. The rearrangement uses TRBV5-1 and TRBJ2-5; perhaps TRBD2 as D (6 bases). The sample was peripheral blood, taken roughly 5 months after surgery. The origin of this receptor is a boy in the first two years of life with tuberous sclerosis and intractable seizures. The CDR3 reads CASSLVPLSGSGETQYF. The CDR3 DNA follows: TGCGCCAGCAGCTTGGTTCCTCTTAGCGGTTCGGGGGAGACCCAGTACTTC.